Described below is a single T cell receptor beta chain sequence and its context. No antigen is known for it. No much larger clone exists at a distance of one base, and base qualities are not known. Collaborating institutions collected whole blood in K2EDTA tubes following their own protocols. Collaborator samples were shipped for TCRbeta analysis as frozen whole blood, isolated PBMCs, or DNA extracted from either sample type. TCRbeta CDR3 regions were amplified from genomic DNA using the immunoSEQ Assay, a bias-controlled multiplex PCR. Regarding the original processing steps: The number of nucleated cells in each sample was estimated by amplification of reference gene primers within the assay. To quantify the absolute abundance of each unique TCRbeta CDR3 rearrangement, sequence reads were collapsed and filtered. Productive Simpson clonality was computed per sample as the square root of Simpson's diversity index over productive rearrangements. This immuneACCESS table, as held by TCRdb, lists in-frame sequences with V and J called but not all clones. Of the missing ones, under half trace to an unresolved V gene in checked studies; the others have no known cause. V and J calls and clone size are as listed in that table; D and trimming were resolved from the DNA. A total of 300,000 to 400,000 clones appear in this sample, around 86% of them only once. 1% of the sample is in the top ten clones.

Spanning cysteine to phenylalanine, the CDR3 consists of 15 amino acids. Of all the DNA, just the CDR3 is kept, 45 bases in frame from base 1. Trimming removed 2 bases from V and 5 bases from J; the gene matches leave 6 bases unexplained. The germline V gene provides CDR1 MNHEY and CDR2 SVGEGT. These data are taken from a study of blood T cell repertoires in COVID-19 (dated by TCRdb to 2018 to 2021). At the level of the whole study: The collaborator samples originated in the United States, Italy and Spain and spanned the acute and convalescent phases of COVID-19. The prospective study material was composed of cDNA or gDNA derived from T cells, B-cell-depleted T cells, or PBMCs. Deeply sampled blood TCRbeta repertoires from subjects exposed to, actively infected with, or recovered from COVID-19 were included in the dataset. The repertoires were released in a freely available public database meant as a resource for research on the immune response to SARS-CoV-2. Samples came from the ongoing ImmuneRACE study (first 160 participants) plus 1,254 subjects from 6 global collaborators. Nearly every sample came with metadata listing a de-identified subject ID, COVID-19 status, age in years and sex. Where available, HLA class I and class II types were obtained from metadata supplied by the sample provider rather than from assay-based typing. What the work shows at the level of the full study, not this receptor alone: How much clinical and demographic metadata was included differed by source and by participant, and the metadata was provided uncurated.

This sequence was found in a man aged 50 or older with active or convalescent COVID-19. Sequenced material: peripheral blood. The V gene is TRBV6-2 or TRBV6-3 and the J gene is TRBJ2-3, with 8 middle bases fitting TRBD1. The CDR3 protein sequence reads: CASSYQGAAEDTQYF. The sequenced DNA is TGTGCCAGCAGTTACCAGGGGGCAGCGGAAGATACGCAGTATTTT.